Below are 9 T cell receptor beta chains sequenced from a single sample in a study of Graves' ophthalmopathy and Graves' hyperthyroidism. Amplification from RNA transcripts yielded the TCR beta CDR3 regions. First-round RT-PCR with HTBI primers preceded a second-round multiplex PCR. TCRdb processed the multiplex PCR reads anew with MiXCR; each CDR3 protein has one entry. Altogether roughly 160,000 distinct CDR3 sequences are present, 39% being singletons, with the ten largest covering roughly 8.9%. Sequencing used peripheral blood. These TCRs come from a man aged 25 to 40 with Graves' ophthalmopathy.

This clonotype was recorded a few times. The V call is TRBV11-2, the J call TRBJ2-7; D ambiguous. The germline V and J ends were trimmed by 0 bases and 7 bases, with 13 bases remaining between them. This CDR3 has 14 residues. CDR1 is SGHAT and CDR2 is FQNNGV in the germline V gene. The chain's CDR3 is CASSLDRMHKEQYF. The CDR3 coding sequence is TGTGCCAGCAGCTTAGATCGGATGCACAAGGAGCAGTACTTC.

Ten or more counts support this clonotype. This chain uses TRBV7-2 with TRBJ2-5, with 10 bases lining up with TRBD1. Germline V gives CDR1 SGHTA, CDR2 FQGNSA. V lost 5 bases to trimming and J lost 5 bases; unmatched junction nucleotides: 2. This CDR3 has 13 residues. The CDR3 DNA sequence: TGTGCCAGCAGCGAGGGACAGGGGGAGACCCAGTACTTC. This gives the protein CASSEGQGETQYF.

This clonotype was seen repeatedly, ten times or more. The CDR3, as DNA: TGTGCCAGCAGTTTCGGGGGGGCGCGGACTGAAGCTTTCTTT. As protein: CASSFGGARTEAFF. The chain uses TRBV12-3 or TRBV12-4 and TRBJ1-1, with D tentatively TRBD1 (6 bases). The CDR3 totals 14 residues. V lost 3 bases to trimming and J lost 5 bases, with 13 bases between them.

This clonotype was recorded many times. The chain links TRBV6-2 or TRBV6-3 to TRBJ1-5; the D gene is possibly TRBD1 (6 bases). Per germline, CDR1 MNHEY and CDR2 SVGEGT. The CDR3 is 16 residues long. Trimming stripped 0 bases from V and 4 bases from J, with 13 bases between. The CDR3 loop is CASSYSVDRRNQPQHF. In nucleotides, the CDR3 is TGTGCCAGCAGTTACTCCGTGGACAGACGGAATCAGCCCCAGCATTTT.

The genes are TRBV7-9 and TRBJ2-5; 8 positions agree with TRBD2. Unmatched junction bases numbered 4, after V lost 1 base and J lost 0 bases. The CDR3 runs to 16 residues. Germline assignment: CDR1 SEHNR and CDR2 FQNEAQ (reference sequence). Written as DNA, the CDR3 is TGTGCCAGCAGCTTAGAGGCGGGGGGCCACCAAGAGACCCAGTACTTC. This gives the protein CASSLEAGGHQETQYF.

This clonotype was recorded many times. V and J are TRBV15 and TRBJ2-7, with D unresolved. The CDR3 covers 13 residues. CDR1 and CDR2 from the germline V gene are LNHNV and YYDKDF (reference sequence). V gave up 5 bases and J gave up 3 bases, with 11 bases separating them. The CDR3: CATSRALVYEQYF. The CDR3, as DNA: TGTGCCACCAGCCGGGCGCTAGTCTACGAGCAGTACTTC.

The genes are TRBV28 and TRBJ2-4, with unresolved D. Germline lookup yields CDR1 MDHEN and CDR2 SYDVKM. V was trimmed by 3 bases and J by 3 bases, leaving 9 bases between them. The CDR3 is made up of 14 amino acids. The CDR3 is CASSFGVVKNIQYF. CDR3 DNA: TGTGCCAGCAGTTTTGGAGTTGTCAAAAACATTCAGTACTTC.

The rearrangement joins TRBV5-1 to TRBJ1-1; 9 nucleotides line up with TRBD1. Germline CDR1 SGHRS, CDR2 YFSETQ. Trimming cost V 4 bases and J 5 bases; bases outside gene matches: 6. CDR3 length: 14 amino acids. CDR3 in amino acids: CASSETGGITEAFF. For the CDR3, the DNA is TGCGCCAGCAGCGAGACAGGGGGGATTACTGAAGCTTTCTTT.

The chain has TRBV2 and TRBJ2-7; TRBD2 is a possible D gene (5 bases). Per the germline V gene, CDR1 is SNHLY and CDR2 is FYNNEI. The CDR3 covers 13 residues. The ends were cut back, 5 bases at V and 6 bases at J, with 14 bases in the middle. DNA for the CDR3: TGTGCCAGCAGTCCCGGACTCGCCAGCGAGCAGTACTTC. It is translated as CASSPGLASEQYF.